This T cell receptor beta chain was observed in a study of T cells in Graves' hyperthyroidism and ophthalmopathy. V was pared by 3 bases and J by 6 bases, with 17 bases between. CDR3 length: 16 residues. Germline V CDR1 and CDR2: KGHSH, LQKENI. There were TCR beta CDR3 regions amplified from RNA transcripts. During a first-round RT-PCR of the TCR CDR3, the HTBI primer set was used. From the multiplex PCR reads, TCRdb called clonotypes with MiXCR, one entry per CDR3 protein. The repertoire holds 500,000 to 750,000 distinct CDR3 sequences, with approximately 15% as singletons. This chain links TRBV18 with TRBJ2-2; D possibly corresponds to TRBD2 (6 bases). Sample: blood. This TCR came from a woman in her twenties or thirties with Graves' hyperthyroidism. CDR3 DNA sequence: TGTGCCAGCTCACCCACGGGAGCGCGGGACGCCGGGGAGCTGTTTTTT. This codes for CASSPTGARDAGELFF.